One and the same sample provided the 27 T cell receptor beta chains below, sequenced in a study of vaccination effects on CD4 cells after COVID-19. Only in-frame clones appear in the TCRdb table, and some are missing; sequencing was by immunoSEQ multiplex PCR. Among about 38,000 clones listed, more than 60% were seen once. Their target antigens are unknown. Antigen-specific CD4+ T cells were expanded (with viral peptide pools) by the ViraFEST assay ahead of sequencing. Having been cultured for approximately ten days, the cells underwent CD4+ T cell isolation. Vaccine recipients had no previous SARS-CoV-2 infection; their nucleocapsid antibodies were negative. This specimen was CD4+ T cells from PBMCs cultured with SARS-CoV-2 spike peptides, taken before COVID-19 vaccination. Every receptor here comes from a human donor who received a COVID-19 vaccine.

The chain recombines TRBV5-1 with TRBJ2-1; 7 bases are shared with TRBD2. This CDR3 contains 14 residues. The ends lost 4 bases at V and 3 bases at J; junction bases unmatched: 4. Germline V CDR1 and CDR2: SGHRS, YFSETQ. The CDR3 region has the DNA TGCGCCAGCAGCGGGGAGGGCGGCTACAATGAGCAGTTCTTC. This codes for CASSGEGGYNEQFF.

The gene calls are TRBV11-2 and TRBJ2-3; the D gene is possibly TRBD2 (6 bases). This CDR3 region has 14 residues. Between the trimmed V and J ends, which lost 3 bases and 7 bases, there was a span of 14 bases. Looked up from germline, CDR1 is SGHAT and CDR2 is FQNNGV. CDR3 region: CASSLVGGYHTQYF. CDR3 nucleotide sequence: TGTGCCAGCAGCTTGGTGGGGGGATACCATACGCAGTATTTT.

This rearrangement joins TRBV5-1 to TRBJ1-2; a possible D gene is TRBD1 (6 bases). Trimming left V 1 base short and J 6 bases short, with 13 bases between. CDR3 length equals 14 residues. The germline V gene encodes CDR1 SGHRS and CDR2 YFSETQ. The CDR3 DNA reads TGCGCCAGCAGCTTGCCGGGGGGCAGCAATGGCTACACCTTC. This codes for CASSLPGGSNGYTF.

This chain uses TRBV6-2 or TRBV6-3 with TRBJ2-7; the D is unclear. The CDR3 is 12 amino acids. The germline gives CDR1 MNHEY, CDR2 SVGEGT. Trimming removed 0 bases at V and 7 bases at J, with 7 bases between. CDR3 loop: CASSYSTVEQYF. The CDR3 DNA follows: TGTGCCAGCAGTTACTCGACTGTGGAGCAGTACTTC.

The J gene is TRBJ2-7, the V gene TRBV28; 8 nucleotides align to TRBD2. The CDR3 runs 15 residues. The J segment lost 0 bases and the V segment lost 6 bases, leaving 7 bases of the junction unmatched. The germline gives CDR1 MDHEN, CDR2 SYDVKM. CDR3 in DNA: TGTGCCAGCAGGACAGCGGGACTAGGCTCCTACGAGCAGTACTTC. Protein product: CASRTAGLGSYEQYF.

This sequence joins TRBV18 and TRBJ2-7, with D perhaps TRBD1 (6 bases). Germline loops: CDR1 KGHSH, CDR2 LQKENI. V lost 3 bases to trimming and J lost 1 base, with 13 bases between them. This CDR3 comprises 15 residues. This CDR3 reads CASSPGRGDSYEQYF. The CDR3 DNA reads TGTGCCAGCTCACCTGGCAGGGGTGATTCCTACGAGCAGTACTTC.

This chain joins TRBV19 and TRBJ2-7; D gene uncertain. This CDR3 contains 13 residues. The ends were cut back, 0 bases at V and 6 bases at J, with 9 bases in the middle. Germline V gene sequence: CDR1 LNHDA, CDR2 SQIVND (reference sequence). The CDR3 loop is CASSIDRSAEQYF. Written as DNA, the CDR3 is TGTGCCAGTAGTATAGATAGGAGCGCCGAGCAGTACTTC.

The V gene is TRBV19, the J gene TRBJ1-5; 9 positions match TRBD1. With 6 bases clipped from V and 11 bases from J, the junction kept 11 bases outside the gene matches. Germline V CDR1 and CDR2: LNHDA, SQIVND (reference sequence). The CDR3 length is 14 residues. The CDR3 region is CASRSRDRDMAQHF. The CDR3 DNA is TGTGCCAGTAGATCCCGGGACAGGGATATGGCCCAGCATTTT.

This chain connects TRBV28 to TRBJ2-1; 11 positions match TRBD2. Germline CDR1 and CDR2: MDHEN and SYDVKM. With 6 bases clipped from V and 5 bases from J, the junction kept 6 bases outside the gene matches. This CDR3 comprises 15 residues. Here the CDR3 reads CASRQPGLADNEQFF. In nucleotides, the CDR3 is TGTGCCAGCAGACAACCGGGACTAGCGGACAATGAGCAGTTCTTC.

V usage is TRBV18 and J usage is TRBJ1-6, with unresolved D. CDR1 is KGHSH and CDR2 is LQKENI in the germline V gene. This CDR3 contains 16 residues. V was cut by 3 bases and J by 7 bases, with 16 bases left in between. The CDR3 sequence: CASSPGSRSGNSPLHF. In DNA, the CDR3 is TGTGCCAGCTCACCCGGTAGCCGATCGGGGAATTCACCCCTCCACTTT.

The rearrangement links TRBV5-1 to TRBJ2-3; 7 bases match TRBD2. The CDR3 spans 15 residues. V trimming: 2 bases; J trimming: 2 bases; junction bases outside the gene matches: 5. CDR1 is SGHRS, CDR2 YFSETQ, per germline. CDR3 in amino acids: CASSFQAGTTDTQYF. The CDR3 DNA sequence: TGCGCCAGCAGCTTCCAAGCGGGGACCACAGATACGCAGTATTTT.

The chain is built from TRBV7-2 and TRBJ1-1; 9 positions agree with TRBD1. Trimming took 5 bases from V and 3 from J; bases not matched to a gene: 4. The germline CDR1 and CDR2 sequences are SGHTA and FQGNSA. CDR3 length: 14 amino acids. CDR3 coding DNA: TGTGCCAGCAGCCGCGGGGACAGGGACACTGAAGCTTTCTTT. Encoded protein: CASSRGDRDTEAFF.

This clone was seen once. The genes are TRBV24-1 and TRBJ2-2, with 7 bases that match TRBD2. Looked up from germline, CDR1 is KGHDR and CDR2 is SFDVKD. CDR3 size: 16 residues. V lost 2 bases to trimming and J lost 2 bases; unmatched junction nucleotides: 4. The CDR3: CATSDSSGDNTGELFF. CDR3 sequence (DNA): TGTGCCACCAGTGATTCTAGCGGAGATAACACCGGGGAGCTGTTTTTT.

J is TRBJ1-2 and V is TRBV6-6; 8 nucleotides line up with TRBD1. The germline V gene encodes CDR1 MNHNY and CDR2 SVGAGI (reference sequence). CDR3 length: 15 amino acids. Trimming took 6 bases from V and 4 from J; bases not matched to a gene: 10. The CDR3 region has the DNA TGTGCCAGCAGCCCTGGGGGGACAGGAACCTATGGCTACACCTTC. This codes for CASSPGGTGTYGYTF.

The chain has TRBV28 and TRBJ1-1; D not certain. In germline, CDR1 is MDHEN, CDR2 SYDVKM. CDR3 length: 11 amino acids. V was cut by 8 bases and J by 0 bases, with 4 bases left in between. As DNA, the CDR3 is TGTGCCAGCTTCATGAACACTGAAGCTTTCTTT. This translates into CASFMNTEAFF.

Note on this clone: A read error may account for a junction end that differs from germline. The chain has TRBV5-6 and TRBJ2-3; D remains unclear. CDR3 length equals 14 residues. Germline CDR1 is SGHDT and CDR2 is YYEEEE. The CDR3 region has the DNA TGTGCCAGCAGCTTGGGTCTCGAAAAACCTTGGCCTGATTTT. This translates into CASSLGLEKPWPDF.

The chain joins TRBV10-3 to TRBJ1-4, with D unresolved. CDR1 is ENHRY and CDR2 is SYGVKD in the germline V gene. V was shortened by 8 bases and J by 1 base, with 5 bases between the two germline ends. The CDR3 runs to 12 residues. The DNA for the CDR3 is TGTGCCATCGGGGAAACTAATGAAAAACTGTTTTTT. As protein: CAIGETNEKLFF.

This chain links TRBV5-1 with TRBJ2-2, with TRBD2 matching 7 bases. The germline V gene has CDR1 SGHRS and CDR2 YFSETQ. J gave up 5 bases and V 7 bases, and 11 bases lay outside the gene matches. This CDR3 has 15 residues. The DNA for the CDR3 is TGCGCCAGCCGCCCCGCGGGAGTTGAGACCGGGGAGCTGTTTTTT. It specifies CASRPAGVETGELFF.

The rearrangement links TRBV6-6 to TRBJ1-5, with 10 bases fitting TRBD1. Germline CDR1 is MNHNY and CDR2 is SVGAGI (reference sequence). The CDR3 spans 16 residues. V trimming: 6 bases; J trimming: 6 bases; junction bases outside the gene matches: 11. In DNA, the CDR3 is TGTGCCAGCAGACCGCCGGGACAGGGGTTAGGTCAGCCCCAGCATTTT. Translated: CASRPPGQGLGQPQHF.

V gene TRBV2 combines with J gene TRBJ2-7, with 12 bases aligning to TRBD1. This CDR3 is built from 15 residues. Germline lookup yields CDR1 SNHLY and CDR2 FYNNEI. V was pared by 7 bases and J by 6 bases, with 10 bases of the junction left unmatched. As DNA, the CDR3 is TGTGCCAGCACTTTGGCCGGGACAGGGGGCTCCGAGCAGTACTTC. Its translation is CASTLAGTGGSEQYF.

The chain carries TRBV27 and TRBJ2-1; D possibly corresponds to TRBD1 (7 bases). The length of the CDR3 is 16 residues. The ends were cut back, 8 bases at V and 7 bases at J, with 24 bases in the middle. Germline V gene sequence: CDR1 MNHEY, CDR2 SMNVEV (reference sequence). The chain's CDR3 is CASSRVAGQSMNEQFF. The DNA for the CDR3 is TGTGCCAGCTCTCGGGTGGCGGGACAGTCAATGAATGAGCAGTTCTTC.

The rearrangement links TRBV7-9 to TRBJ1-4; D is possibly TRBD1 (5 bases). The germline V gene encodes CDR1 SEHNR and CDR2 FQNEAQ (reference sequence). The CDR3 consists of 14 residues. The germline V and J ends were trimmed by 5 bases and 4 bases, with 11 bases remaining between them. CDR3 amino acids: CASSQTEINEKLFF. CDR3 DNA: TGTGCCAGCAGCCAGACAGAGATTAATGAAAAACTGTTTTTT.

The V gene is TRBV5-1, the J gene TRBJ1-6, with 7 bases that match TRBD1. V gave up 3 bases and J gave up 6 bases; unmatched junction bases: 9. This CDR3 has 16 amino acids. Germline CDR1 and CDR2: SGHRS and YFSETQ. This chain's CDR3 is CASSSTTGVANSPLHF. In nucleotides, the CDR3 is TGCGCCAGCAGCTCCACCACAGGGGTGGCTAATTCACCCCTCCACTTT.

The V call is TRBV25-1, the J call TRBJ1-1; tentatively, D is TRBD1 (5 bases). The germline CDR1 and CDR2 sequences are MGHDK and SYGVNS. CDR3 length: 15 amino acids. V lost 1 base and J 0 bases, leaving 9 bases between the germline ends. CDR3 protein: CASSEFSGLNTEAFF. For the CDR3, the DNA is TGTGCCAGCAGTGAATTTTCGGGGCTGAACACTGAAGCTTTCTTT.

The chain combines TRBV12-3 or TRBV12-4 with TRBJ1-2, with D unresolved. The CDR3 spans 13 residues. Trimming stripped 8 bases from V and 6 bases from J, with 16 bases between. CDR3 amino acids: CASRTGLGHGYTF. The CDR3 nucleotides read TGTGCCAGCCGAACGGGTTTGGGTCATGGCTACACCTTC.

J is TRBJ2-5 and V is TRBV19; D unresolved. The V and J ends lost 8 bases and 2 bases respectively, with 12 bases between them. CDR3 size: 13 residues. The germline V gene has CDR1 LNHDA and CDR2 SQIVND (reference sequence). The CDR3 region is CASSRSDQETQYF. The CDR3 DNA reads as TGTGCCAGTTCCCGGTCAGATCAAGAGACCCAGTACTTC. The full variable domain, its missing parts supplied by reference TRBV19 and TRBJ2-5, is DGGITQSPKYLFRKEGQNVTLSCEQNLNHDAMYWYRQDPGQGLRLIYYSQIVNDFQKGDIAEGYSVSREKKESFPLTVTSAQKNPTAFYLCASSRSDQETQYFGPGTRLLVL.

V gene TRBV27 combines with J gene TRBJ2-7; 8 bases agree with TRBD2. The J segment lost 0 bases and the V segment lost 6 bases, leaving 7 bases of the junction unmatched. The CDR3 is 15 amino acids. Germline V gene data show CDR1 as MNHEY and CDR2 as SMNVEV (reference sequence). CDR3 amino acids: CASRSRGGFSYEQYF. In DNA form, the CDR3 reads TGTGCCAGCAGATCCCGGGGGGGGTTCTCCTACGAGCAGTACTTC.